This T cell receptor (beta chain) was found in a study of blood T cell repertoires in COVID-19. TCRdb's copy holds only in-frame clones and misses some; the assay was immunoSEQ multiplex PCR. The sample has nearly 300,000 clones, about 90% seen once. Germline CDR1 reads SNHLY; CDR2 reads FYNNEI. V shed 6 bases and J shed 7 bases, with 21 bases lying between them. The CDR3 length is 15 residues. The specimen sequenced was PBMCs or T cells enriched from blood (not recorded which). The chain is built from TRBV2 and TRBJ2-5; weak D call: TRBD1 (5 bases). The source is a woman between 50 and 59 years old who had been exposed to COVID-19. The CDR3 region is CASSLRQLPWGTQYF. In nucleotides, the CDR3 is TGTGCCAGCAGCCTCAGACAGCTCCCTTGGGGGACCCAGTACTTC.